This is a list of T cell receptor beta chains from one sample in a study of blood T cell repertoires in COVID-19. Here immunoSEQ multiplex PCR was the method, and the copy in TCRdb shows in-frame clones only, minus some. The sample contains roughly 320,000 clones, about 82% of which appear only once. The sequencing input was peripheral blood. The receptors originated from a human donor in a cohort sampled during active COVID-19. Both conserved end residues are part of each CDR3. A D gene is named only where the DNA matches it firmly. Clone size appears in some rows only: once, few, many, or a class for an expanded clone.

DNA	CDR3	V	J	length	D	size
TGTGCCAGCAGCTTAACAGTTAATGAGCAGTACTTC	CASSLTVNEQYF	TRBV7-8	TRBJ2-7	12	NA	few
TGTGCCAGTAGTATGGGCCAGGGCCTCTCCTACGAGCAGTACTTC	CASSMGQGLSYEQYF	TRBV19	TRBJ2-7	15	NA	NA
TGTGCCTGGAGTGTAGGGGAGGTCGACACCGGGGAGCTGTTTTTT	CAWSVGEVDTGELFF	TRBV30	TRBJ2-2	15	NA	NA
TGCGCCAGCAGGGGACTAGCCGTAGAGCTGTTTTTT	CASRGLAVELFF	TRBV10-2	TRBJ2-2	12	TRBD2	few
TGTGCCAGCAGTACGCTGACAGGGGTGGGCACTGAAGCTTTCTTT	CASSTLTGVGTEAFF	TRBV6-5	TRBJ1-1	15	TRBD1	NA
TGTGCCAGCAGCGTCGACGGGAACACAGATACGCAGTATTTT	CASSVDGNTDTQYF	TRBV9	TRBJ2-3	14	NA	NA
TGTGCCATCAGAGAGACAGAGAACACTGAAGCTTTCTTT	CAIRETENTEAFF	TRBV10-3	TRBJ1-1	13	NA	NA
TGCGCCAGCAGCTTAGCGGGGGGTAAAAACATTCAGTACTTC	CASSLAGGKNIQYF	TRBV5-1	TRBJ2-4	14	TRBD2	few
TGTGCCATAGGTGGGGACAGGGGTGAAAAACTGTTTTTT	CAIGGDRGEKLFF	TRBV10-3	TRBJ1-4	13	TRBD1	NA
TGTGCCAGCAGCCTTACCACTAGCGTCAGCACAGATACGCAGTATTTT	CASSLTTSVSTDTQYF	TRBV3-1/TRBV3-2	TRBJ2-3	16	TRBD2	once
TGTGCCAGCAGTTTAGAACCTTCCGGACAATACGAGCAGTACTTC	CASSLEPSGQYEQYF	TRBV6-5	TRBJ2-7	15	NA	NA
TGTGCCAGTAAACTGTTCTCTGGAAACACCATATATTTT	CASKLFSGNTIYF	TRBV19	TRBJ1-3	13	NA	NA
TGTGCCACCAGTGAGGGGGGGACAGGGGAAGGCTACACCTTC	CATSEGGTGEGYTF	TRBV24-1	TRBJ1-2	14	TRBD1	NA
TGTGCCATCAGTGAGTCGTTGGGACAGGGGGAAGTTGGTGGCTACACCTTC	CAISESLGQGEVGGYTF	TRBV10-3	TRBJ1-2	17	TRBD1	NA